The text below deals with one T cell receptor (beta chain). Naive-designated CD8 cells lacked CD45RO, were positively enriched for CCR7, and omitted terminally differentiated effector memory CD45RA+ cells. The sample belongs to a study of shared clonotypes between healthy human individuals. TCRdb's table, derived via immunoSEQ multiplex PCR, lists solely in-frame clones and lacks some. The table includes approximately 2,200,000 clones, roughly 91% detected once. Sequenced sample: naive CD8+ T cells from PBMCs. The sequence came from a man younger than 35 in good health. Some clones in this sample may be carry-over from other donors' samples.

The CDR3 DNA reads as TGTGCCAGCAGTTCCACATTAACTAGCGGGAGGGGTCTGAGTGGTACAGATACGCAGTATTTT. Encoded protein: CASSSTLTSGRGLSGTDTQYF. The chain combines TRBV2 with TRBJ2-3; 13 bases align to TRBD2. The CDR3 is made up of 21 amino acids. Germline V gives CDR1 SNHLY, CDR2 FYNNEI. Trimming took 5 bases from V and 3 from J; bases not matched to a gene: 20.